These 25 T cell receptor beta chains share one sample of origin, sequenced in a study of cytomegalovirus exposure and HLA in healthy donors. The PCR ran on 60 Vbeta and 13 Jbeta primers. Sequenced by immunoSEQ multiplex PCR; TCRdb stores in-frame clones only, minus some. The table lists about 160,000 clones, approximately 77% of them singletons. Sequenced sample: PBMCs. These TCRs come from a man aged 45-65 years in good health and CMV-seropositive.

V and J are TRBV19 and TRBJ1-4; D call uncertain. Trimming shortened V by 3 bases and J by 0 bases, and 17 bases separated the two germline ends. The CDR3 consists of 18 residues. In germline, CDR1 is LNHDA, CDR2 SQIVND (reference sequence). The CDR3 here is CASSIVVGRAATNEKLFF. The DNA for the CDR3 is TGTGCCAGTAGTATCGTAGTAGGGAGGGCCGCAACTAATGAAAAACTGTTTTTT.

The CDR3 coding sequence is TGTGCCAGCAGCCCGTCGACAGGGCAGAACAATGAGCAGTTCTTC. Translated: CASSPSTGQNNEQFF. This rearrangement joins TRBV7-2 to TRBJ2-1, with 7 bases matching TRBD1. This CDR3 has 15 amino acids. Germline CDR1 and CDR2: SGHTA and FQGNSA. The V segment lost 5 bases and the J segment 5 bases; nucleotides outside the gene matches: 9.

V usage is TRBV5-1 and J usage is TRBJ2-3, with 13 bases aligning to TRBD2. Germline lookup yields CDR1 SGHRS and CDR2 YFSETQ. This CDR3 comprises 16 residues. The trim removed 4 bases at V and 2 bases at J, leaving 4 bases unmatched. This CDR3 is CASSTGTSGNTDTQYF. CDR3 sequence (DNA): TGCGCCAGCAGCACTGGGACTAGCGGGAACACAGATACGCAGTATTTT.

This chain connects TRBV11-2 to TRBJ2-1; D might be TRBD2 (6 bases). V was trimmed by 2 bases and J by 1 base, leaving 21 bases between them. CDR3 length: 19 residues. Germline V lookup: CDR1 SGHAT, CDR2 FQNNGV. The CDR3 spells CASSLRPGLPVGSYNEQFF. The CDR3 bases are TGTGCCAGCAGCTTACGCCCGGGACTTCCCGTGGGGTCCTACAATGAGCAGTTCTTC.

The gene calls are TRBV7-2 and TRBJ1-3; D possibly corresponds to TRBD1 (5 bases). This CDR3 spans 16 amino acids. V lost 2 bases to trimming and J lost 4 bases, with 15 bases between them. CDR1 is SGHTA and CDR2 is FQGNSA in the germline V gene. CDR3 DNA: TGTGCCAGCAGCTTACTCCCCAACGGACAAGGAAACACCATATATTTT. Encoded protein: CASSLLPNGQGNTIYF.

This clone has only one observation. V is TRBV5-4 and J is TRBJ2-7; D may be TRBD1 (5 bases). CDR3 length equals 15 residues. Germline CDR1 and CDR2: SGHNT and YYREEE (reference sequence). Deletions cut 2 bases from V and 6 bases from J, with 18 bases between. CDR3 region: CASSFLGAGWTEQYF. The CDR3 coding sequence is TGTGCCAGCAGCTTTCTAGGGGCCGGTTGGACCGAGCAGTACTTC.

V usage is TRBV28 and J usage is TRBJ1-2; TRBD1 might be the D (5 bases). Germline-derived CDR1 and CDR2 are MDHEN and SYDVKM. With 5 bases removed from V and 0 bases from J, the gap between germline ends came to 13 bases. CDR3 length: 15 residues. CDR3 DNA sequence: TGTGCCAGCAGTGGGGGGGATATGACTAACTATGGCTACACCTTC. This sequence encodes CASSGGDMTNYGYTF.

The V gene is TRBV27, the J gene TRBJ2-5; D perhaps matches TRBD1 (5 bases). The assigned J gene may be wrong: the sequence end matches TRBJ2-7 better. Germline assignment: CDR1 MNHEY and CDR2 SMNVEV (reference sequence). The CDR3 is 15 amino acids. DNA of the CDR3: TGTGCCAGCAGTTTATCAGCAGGGAACGCCTACGAGCAGTACTTC. Its protein product is CASSLSAGNAYEQYF.

The CDR3 region is CASSIERTGLAQPQHF. The CDR3 DNA reads TGTGCCAGTAGTATAGAACGGACAGGGCTTGCTCAGCCCCAGCATTTT. The gene calls are TRBV19 and TRBJ1-5, with 8 bases identical to TRBD1. With 0 bases clipped from V and 6 bases from J, the junction kept 7 bases outside the gene matches. Germline V lookup: CDR1 LNHDA, CDR2 SQIVND (reference sequence). The CDR3 loop spans 16 amino acids.

The rearrangement joins TRBV7-2 to TRBJ2-4; D possibly corresponds to TRBD1 (6 bases). V gave up 4 bases and J gave up 0 bases, with 22 bases separating them. This CDR3 spans 19 amino acids. Looked up from germline, CDR1 is SGHTA and CDR2 is FQGNSA. CDR3 protein: CASSSLSRTDLLAKNIQYF. The CDR3 nucleotides read TGTGCCAGCAGCTCACTCTCGCGGACAGACCTATTAGCCAAAAACATTCAGTACTTC. Based on the CDR3 plus reference TRBV7-2 and TRBJ2-4, the full variable domain is GAGVSQSPSNKVTEKGKDVELRCDPISGHTALYWYRQSLGQGLEFLIYFQGNSAPDKSGLPSDRFSAERTGGSVSTLTIQRTQQEDSAVYLCASSSLSRTDLLAKNIQYFGAGTRLSVL.

V and J are TRBV11-2 and TRBJ2-5; TRBD1 might be the D (5 bases). Germline CDR1 and CDR2: SGHAT and FQNNGV. V was pared by 1 base and J by 2 bases, with 8 bases between. The CDR3 consists of 14 residues. Here the CDR3 DNA reads TGTGCCAGCAGCTTAGGGGCAGGGCAAGAGACCCAGTACTTC. Translation: CASSLGAGQETQYF.

The J gene is TRBJ2-1, the V gene TRBV7-8, with 8 bases aligning to TRBD2. The ends lost 1 base at V and 2 bases at J; junction bases unmatched: 4. The CDR3 runs 16 residues. Germline V gene data show CDR1 as SGHVS and CDR2 as FQNEAQ. The CDR3 bases are TGTGCCAGCAGCTTAGTTACTAGCGGCCCCTACAATGAGCAGTTCTTC. This translates into CASSLVTSGPYNEQFF.

This chain joins TRBV13 and TRBJ2-7, with TRBD1 matching 10 bases. Germline CDR1 and CDR2: PRHDT and FYEKMQ (reference sequence). The CDR3 is made up of 14 amino acids. Trimming took 5 bases from V and 3 from J; bases not matched to a gene: 4. CDR3 in DNA: TGTGCCAGCAGCCAGGGACAGGGGAACTACGAGCAGTACTTC. Its translation: CASSQGQGNYEQYF.

V and J are TRBV7-2 and TRBJ2-5; weak D call: TRBD2 (5 bases). Trimming cost V 8 bases and J 5 bases, with 15 bases left between them. Germline V gene data show CDR1 as SGHTA and CDR2 as FQGNSA. CDR3 length: 13 amino acids. The CDR3 DNA reads TGTGCCAGCGGTTGGACCGAGCGGGAGACCCAGTACTTC. This sequence encodes CASGWTERETQYF.

This clone is a singleton in its sample. This chain uses TRBV27 with TRBJ2-2; 7 nucleotides line up with TRBD1. Germline values: CDR1 MNHEY, CDR2 SMNVEV (reference sequence). The CDR3 totals 16 residues. J lost 0 bases, V lost 4 bases, and 5 bases had no gene match. This CDR3 reads CASSWGQPANTGELFF. CDR3 coding DNA: TGTGCCAGCAGTTGGGGACAGCCCGCGAACACCGGGGAGCTGTTTTTT.

This sequence joins TRBV10-3 and TRBJ1-2, with TRBD1 as a possible D gene (6 bases). Deletions cut 0 bases from V and 14 bases from J, with 13 bases between. This CDR3 has 12 residues. Germline V gives CDR1 ENHRY, CDR2 SYGVKD. The CDR3 DNA reads as TGTGCCATCAGTGAGTCGATGGGGGCGTTAACCTTC. Encoded protein: CAISESMGALTF.

This chain joins TRBV6-4 and TRBJ1-1, with a weak D call TRBD1 (5 bases). V was trimmed by 2 bases and J by 4 bases, leaving 8 bases between them. Germline assignment: CDR1 MRHNA and CDR2 SNTAGT. There are 13 residues in the CDR3. For the CDR3, the DNA is TGTGCCAGCAGTGACAGGGGTGGCACTGAAGCTTTCTTT. It translates to CASSDRGGTEAFF.

The table lists this clone with a few counts. The chain is built from TRBV5-4 and TRBJ2-2; D is unresolved. The germline gives CDR1 SGHNT, CDR2 YYREEE (reference sequence). V dropped 0 bases and J dropped 4 bases, with 4 bases sitting between them. The CDR3 has 13 residues. CDR3 in amino acids: CASSLDSTGELFF. The CDR3 DNA is TGTGCCAGCAGCTTGGACAGCACCGGGGAGCTGTTTTTT.

The DNA for the CDR3 is TGCGCCAGCAGCCAGGCGGGACCCCCCCGAGAGGAGACCCAGTACTTC. As protein: CASSQAGPPREETQYF. The V gene is TRBV4-1, the J gene TRBJ2-5, with a weak D call TRBD2 (6 bases). This CDR3 contains 16 residues. Germline CDR1 and CDR2: MGHRA and YSYEKL. Trimming cost V 3 bases and J 5 bases, with 19 bases left between them.

In DNA, the CDR3 is TGTGCCAGCAGCCAAGAGACCGGGACTAGCGGGGGGGCTACGCAGTATTTT. Translating gives CASSQETGTSGGATQYF. V usage is TRBV4-2 and J usage is TRBJ2-3; 16 bases are shared with TRBD2. This CDR3 contains 17 residues. Germline loops: CDR1 LGHNA, CDR2 YNFKEQ. J lost 8 bases, V lost 0 bases, and 5 bases had no gene match.

The chain joins TRBV5-1 to TRBJ2-7; D perhaps matches TRBD1 (6 bases). V was trimmed by 4 bases and J by 2 bases, leaving 16 bases between them. Germline V gene data show CDR1 as SGHRS and CDR2 as YFSETQ. This CDR3 has 15 amino acids. The CDR3 DNA sequence: TGCGCCAGCAGCGAAGACGGCAGGGGACCCTACGAGCAGTACTTC. The encoded protein is CASSEDGRGPYEQYF.

For the CDR3, the DNA is TGTGCCAGCAGCTTACGCGGGGGGGCCGGGGAGCAGTACTTC. Its translation: CASSLRGGAGEQYF. The chain joins TRBV7-2 to TRBJ2-7; TRBD2 matches at 9 bases. The J segment lost 7 bases and the V segment lost 2 bases, leaving 6 bases of the junction unmatched. This CDR3 is 14 amino acids long. The germline CDR1 and CDR2 sequences are SGHTA and FQGNSA.

There are a few counts of this clone. The chain links TRBV5-6 to TRBJ2-3; 9 nucleotides agree with TRBD2. CDR3 size: 17 residues. V gave up 3 bases and J gave up 4 bases; unmatched junction bases: 12. Germline V lookup: CDR1 SGHDT, CDR2 YYEEEE. CDR3 loop: CASSSSLWRGGSDTQYF. The CDR3 DNA reads TGTGCCAGCAGCTCTTCCCTATGGCGGGGGGGGTCAGATACGCAGTATTTT. The full variable domain, with the rest looked up from reference TRBV5-6 and TRBJ2-3, is DAGVTQSPTHLIKTRGQQVTLRCSPKSGHDTVSWYQQALGQGPQFIFQYYEEEERQRGNFPDRFSGHQFPNYSSELNVNALLLGDSALYLCASSSSLWRGGSDTQYFGPGTRLTVL.

V gene TRBV9 combines with J gene TRBJ1-6; a possible D gene is TRBD1 (5 bases). CDR1 and CDR2 (germline): SGDLS, YYNGEE. The CDR3 is 15 residues long. Trimming took 1 base from V and 3 from J, leaving 8 bases between them. The CDR3 DNA reads as TGTGCCAGCAGCGTACCAGGGTACTATAATTCACCCCTCCACTTT. Protein sequence: CASSVPGYYNSPLHF.

This sequence joins TRBV4-3 and TRBJ2-2; 8 bases are a match to TRBD1. The CDR3 is made up of 15 amino acids. Germline V gene data show CDR1 as LGHNA and CDR2 as YSLEER. Germline trimming cut 0 bases from V and 3 bases from J; bases unmatched to any gene: 0. This CDR3 reads CASSQDRGHTGELFF. The CDR3 DNA is TGCGCCAGCAGCCAAGACAGGGGGCACACCGGGGAGCTGTTTTTT.